This T cell receptor (beta chain) appears in the sequencing data of a study of neurological immune-mediated disorders. General observations from the study: The repertoires of 18 of 34 multiple sclerosis patients were placed by phylogenetic grouping in a single related-CDR3 cluster, which may be a signature. Subjects shared no identical expanded-clone CDR3 amino acid sequences, suggesting private TCR-beta repertoires in all groups.

The cDNA came from 5'RACE, which used 10-nucleotide random UMIs. TCRdb fed the 5' RACE reads into MiXCR, producing one record per CDR3 protein. This table holds about 46,000 distinct CDR3 sequences, roughly 2% found once. In its sample, this clonotype was seen many times. No antigen is known for it. The CDR3 is 16 residues long. CDR1 is MNHEY and CDR2 is SVGAGI in the germline V gene. The V gene end was trimmed by 0 bases and the J gene end by 4 bases; junction bases not matched to a gene: 6. This TCR was sampled from a woman aged 40 to 50 with multiple sclerosis. V usage is TRBV6-5 and J usage is TRBJ1-2; TRBD1 aligns across 9 bases. Material: PBMCs. For the CDR3, the DNA is TGTGCCAGCAGTTACTCGAGGGGGGACAGGGTCTATGGCTACACCTTC. It translates to CASSYSRGDRVYGYTF.